A single sample gave rise to the 30 T cell receptor beta chains below, sequenced in a study of Graves' ophthalmopathy and Graves' hyperthyroidism listed by TCRdb under 2018. This sample was sequenced with an Illumina HiSeq 2000. TCR beta CDR3 regions were amplified from RNA transcripts for repertoire sequencing. The first round was an RT-PCR using HTBI primers with the Qiagen OneStep RT-PCR kit, and this first round was followed by a second-round multiplex PCR, then size selection and purification. TCRdb reran the public reads through fastp at Q25 and MiXCR, keeping productive beta chains. Rows are unified per CDR3 protein, each entry keeping the most common DNA and genes. This sample lists fewer than 650,000 distinct CDR3 sequences; 20% to 25% were detected once. 7.1% of the sample is held by the ten biggest clonotypes. The sequenced sample consisted of peripheral blood. The source is a woman aged 18-30 years with stable Graves' hyperthyroidism. Some clones in this sample may be carry-over from other donors' samples. Donor details come from another sample of the same person, matched by shared clones.

The chain uses TRBV6-5 and TRBJ1-6, with 7 bases fitting TRBD1. V gave up 6 bases and J gave up 7 bases; unmatched junction bases: 6. Germline values: CDR1 MNHEY, CDR2 SVGAGI. The CDR3 extends over 14 amino acids. The CDR3 protein is CASRYGTENSPLHF. CDR3 coding DNA: TGTGCCAGCAGATACGGGACAGAAAATTCACCCCTCCACTTT.

The table lists this clonotype with many counts. The chain carries TRBV12-3 or TRBV12-4 and TRBJ1-2; the D gene is possibly TRBD1 (5 bases). Trimming took 3 bases from V and 4 from J, leaving 15 bases between them. The CDR3 spans 15 residues. This CDR3 reads CASSFKRGLVYGYTF. In DNA form, the CDR3 reads TGTGCCAGCAGTTTTAAAAGGGGACTAGTCTATGGCTACACCTTC.

The genes are TRBV2 and TRBJ2-2, with D possibly matching TRBD1 (5 bases). The germline CDR1 and CDR2 sequences are SNHLY and FYNNEI. V gave up 6 bases and J gave up 0 bases, with 8 bases separating them. The CDR3 has 14 residues. CDR3 amino acids: CASRTDSNTGELFF. CDR3 DNA: TGTGCCAGCAGGACAGACTCGAACACCGGGGAGCTGTTTTTT. The complete variable domain, with remaining parts taken from reference TRBV2 and TRBJ2-2, reads EPEVTQTPSHQVTQMGQEVILRCVPISNHLYFYWYRQILGQKVEFLVSFYNNEISEKSEIFDDQFSVERPDGSNFTLKIRSTKLEDSAMYFCASRTDSNTGELFFGEGSRLTVL.

This clonotype occurred a few times. The chain carries TRBV28 and TRBJ1-5, with 10 bases fitting TRBD1. The CDR3 totals 16 residues. V shed 6 bases, J shed 4 bases, and the junction held 9 bases outside the gene matches. The germline CDR1 and CDR2 sequences are MDHEN and SYDVKM. The CDR3 nucleotides are TGTGCCAGCAGGGGTCAAGGGGACAGGGGTAATCAGCCCCAGCATTTT. Amino acids: CASRGQGDRGNQPQHF. Complete variable domain (other parts from reference TRBV28 and TRBJ1-5): DVKVTQSSRYLVKRTGEKVFLECVQDMDHENMFWYRQDPGLGLRLIYFSYDVKMKEKGDIPEGYSVSREKKERFSLILESASTNQTSMYLCASRGQGDRGNQPQHFGDGTRLSIL.

This clonotype was observed many times. The chain joins TRBV20-1 to TRBJ2-7; possible D gene TRBD1, 5 bases. The CDR3 runs 13 residues. CDR1 and CDR2 (germline): DFQATT, SNEGSKA (reference sequence). V was shortened by 1 base and J by 1 base, with 8 bases between the two germline ends. The CDR3 sequence: CSARGRGSYEQYF. Here the CDR3 DNA reads TGCAGTGCTAGAGGTAGGGGATCCTACGAGCAGTACTTC.

This clonotype was counted many times. The CDR3 here is CASSQPGQGAGETQYF. The CDR3 coding sequence is TGTGCCAGCAGCCAACCGGGACAGGGTGCGGGAGAGACCCAGTACTTC. This sequence joins TRBV14 and TRBJ2-5; 9 bases are a match to TRBD1. Unmatched junction bases numbered 8, after V lost 2 bases and J lost 4 bases. The CDR3 runs to 16 residues. Per the germline V gene, CDR1 is SGHDN and CDR2 is FVKESK.

The table lists this clonotype with a few counts. The J gene is TRBJ2-7, the V gene TRBV18, with TRBD2 identical over 8 bases. The CDR3 runs to 15 residues. V gave up 2 bases and J gave up 2 bases; unmatched junction bases: 5. The germline gives CDR1 KGHSH, CDR2 LQKENI. The CDR3 protein is CASSPNPAGAYEQYF. The CDR3 DNA follows: TGTGCCAGCTCACCAAATCCAGCGGGGGCCTACGAGCAGTACTTC.

This clonotype occurred many times. This chain joins TRBV20-1 and TRBJ2-7, with 7 bases matching TRBD2. Trimming cost V 6 bases and J 0 bases; bases outside gene matches: 14. From germline, CDR1 is DFQATT and CDR2 SNEGSKA (reference sequence). This CDR3 is 16 amino acids long. In DNA form, the CDR3 reads TGCAGTGCCCGCCGACTAGCCCGGGAGATCTCCTACGAGCAGTACTTC. As protein: CSARRLAREISYEQYF.

At least ten counts were recorded for this clonotype. This chain connects TRBV6-1 to TRBJ1-1, with TRBD1 as a possible D gene (5 bases). The CDR3 has 13 residues. Germline V CDR1 and CDR2: MNHNS, SASEGT. The germline V and J ends were trimmed by 3 bases and 5 bases, with 10 bases remaining between them. This CDR3 is CASSDAGRTEAFF. CDR3 nucleotides: TGTGCCAGCAGTGACGCGGGGCGGACTGAAGCTTTCTTT.

This clonotype was counted many times. The chain couples TRBV10-3 to TRBJ1-2, with a weak D call TRBD1 (5 bases). V lost 3 bases and J 7 bases, leaving 9 bases between the germline ends. Germline CDR1 ENHRY, CDR2 SYGVKD. The CDR3 covers 12 residues. The CDR3 is CAISEDGAGYTF. CDR3 DNA sequence: TGTGCCATCAGTGAAGACGGGGCTGGCTACACCTTC.

The CDR3 sequence: CASSTGTSTLMVNGYTF. DNA for the CDR3: TGTGCCAGCAGCACCGGGACATCTACTCTGATGGTGAATGGCTACACCTTC. V gene TRBV6-1 combines with J gene TRBJ1-2, with D possibly TRBD1 on 6 matching bases. Trimming cost V 6 bases and J 6 bases, with 26 bases left between them. The CDR3 is 17 amino acids. Germline CDR1 is MNHNS and CDR2 is SASEGT.

The chain recombines TRBV28 with TRBJ2-7; D possibly uses TRBD1 or TRBD2 (6 bases each). The ends were cut back, 4 bases at V and 3 bases at J, with 16 bases in the middle. CDR3 length: 15 residues. From germline, CDR1 is MDHEN and CDR2 SYDVKM. The CDR3 here is CASSYIEGGRYEQYF. In DNA form, the CDR3 reads TGTGCCAGCAGTTACATCGAGGGGGGCCGCTACGAGCAGTACTTC.

This chain uses TRBV12-3 or TRBV12-4 with TRBJ2-2; 9 bases fit TRBD1. The CDR3 loop spans 15 amino acids. V was clipped by 6 bases and J by 5 bases; unmatched bases: 7. The CDR3: CASRPTGGRTGELFF. CDR3 sequence (DNA): TGTGCCAGCAGGCCTACAGGGGGCCGAACCGGGGAGCTGTTTTTT.

This clonotype has a count of ten or more. J is TRBJ1-5 and V is TRBV12-3 or TRBV12-4; TRBD1 agrees at 11 bases. The CDR3 covers 17 residues. V lost 5 bases and J lost 0; bases outside the gene matches: 6. CDR3 protein: CASSKGQGVDSNQPQHF. The CDR3, as DNA: TGTGCCAGCAGTAAGGGACAGGGGGTAGATAGCAATCAGCCCCAGCATTTT.

This clonotype was observed a handful of times. The J gene is TRBJ2-3, the V gene TRBV12-3 or TRBV12-4; D remains ambiguous. The CDR3 runs to 14 residues. V was trimmed by 1 base and J by 11 bases, leaving 16 bases between them. The CDR3 loop reads CASSLGPDSYGQYF. The CDR3, as DNA: TGTGCCAGCAGTTTAGGGCCAGATAGCTACGGGCAGTATTTT.

This clonotype was recorded many times. The V gene is TRBV30, the J gene TRBJ1-5, with no clear D. Trimming pared 3 bases from V and 0 bases from J, leaving 9 bases between. CDR1 is GTSNPN, CDR2 SVGIG, per germline (reference sequence). The CDR3 runs to 14 residues. The CDR3 DNA reads TGTGCCTGGAGCGCAAGGGATAGCAATCAGCCCCAGCATTTT. Translated: CAWSARDSNQPQHF.

V gene TRBV29-1 combines with J gene TRBJ2-5; 9 bases align to TRBD1. V lost 7 bases, J lost 4 bases, and 7 bases stayed unmatched. Germline V gene data show CDR1 as SQVTM and CDR2 as ANQGSEA. CDR3 length: 13 residues. The CDR3 here is CSGWTGVTETQYF. The CDR3 DNA is TGCAGCGGATGGACAGGGGTAACAGAGACCCAGTACTTC.

The sample holds many counts of this clonotype. The chain combines TRBV9 with TRBJ2-7; the D is unclear. The CDR3 runs to 15 residues. V was clipped by 5 bases and J by 3 bases, with 18 bases between them. Germline lookup yields CDR1 SGDLS and CDR2 YYNGEE. This chain's CDR3 is CASSATPGFLYEQYF. CDR3 coding DNA: TGTGCCAGCAGTGCAACTCCAGGCTTTCTCTACGAGCAGTACTTC.

The V and J genes are TRBV11-1 and TRBJ1-3; tentatively, D is TRBD1 (6 bases). The CDR3 totals 17 residues. Germline V gene lookup returns CDR1 SGHAT and CDR2 FQDESV (reference sequence). With 1 base removed from V and 3 bases from J, the gap between germline ends came to 16 bases. The CDR3 nucleotides read TGTGCCAGCAGCTTAGTGATCGGACAGAGTTATGGAAACACCATATATTTT. It specifies CASSLVIGQSYGNTIYF.

The table lists this clonotype with many counts. The gene calls are TRBV5-1 and TRBJ1-2, with no clear D. Germline assignment: CDR1 SGHRS and CDR2 YFSETQ. This CDR3 contains 12 residues. The V and J ends lost 4 bases and 8 bases respectively, with 12 bases between them. CDR3 sequence: CASSGNLGGYTF. As DNA, the CDR3 is TGCGCCAGCAGCGGGAACCTGGGAGGCTACACCTTC. The complete variable domain, with remaining parts taken from reference TRBV5-1 and TRBJ1-2, reads KAGVTQTPRYLIKTRGQQVTLSCSPISGHRSVSWYQQTPGQGLQFLFEYFSETQRNKGNFPGRFSGRQFSNSRSEMNVSTLELGDSALYLCASSGNLGGYTFGSGTRLTVV.

The gene calls are TRBV5-6 and TRBJ2-5, with 7 bases aligning to TRBD2. CDR1 SGHDT and CDR2 YYEEEE come from the germline V gene. The CDR3 contains 14 residues. J lost 5 bases, V lost 0 bases, and 4 bases had no gene match. In DNA, the CDR3 is TGTGCCAGCAGCTTGGTTAGCGGGTTTGAGACCCAGTACTTC. Translation gives CASSLVSGFETQYF.

This clonotype was counted a single time. This chain uses TRBV28 with TRBJ2-7; the D is unclear. The germline CDR1 and CDR2 sequences are MDHEN and SYDVKM. The CDR3 loop spans 13 amino acids. The ends were cut back, 3 bases at V and 2 bases at J, with 8 bases in the middle. DNA for the CDR3: TGTGCCAGCAGTTTCTGGATGGCCTACGAGCAGTACTTC. Translating gives CASSFWMAYEQYF. Based on the CDR3 plus reference TRBV28 and TRBJ2-7, the full variable domain is DVKVTQSSRYLVKRTGEKVFLECVQDMDHENMFWYRQDPGLGLRLIYFSYDVKMKEKGDIPEGYSVSREKKERFSLILESASTNQTSMYLCASSFWMAYEQYFGPGTRLTVT.

This clonotype was counted many times. V is TRBV27 and J is TRBJ1-5, with D unresolved. The V gene lost 0 bases and the J gene lost 6 bases, with 15 bases spanning the gap. This CDR3 is built from 16 residues. Germline lookup yields CDR1 MNHEY and CDR2 SMNVEV (reference sequence). The CDR3 bases are TGTGCCAGCAGTTTATCCCGCAGGCGAAGGAGTCAGCCCCAGCATTTT. It codes for CASSLSRRRRSQPQHF.

V gene TRBV10-3 combines with J gene TRBJ1-2; 8 bases agree with TRBD1. The V gene end was trimmed by 5 bases and the J gene end by 3 bases; junction bases not matched to a gene: 2. From germline, CDR1 is ENHRY and CDR2 SYGVKD. This CDR3 is built from 13 residues. The CDR3 nucleotides read TGTGCCATCAGTTTGGACAGGGACTATGGCTACACCTTC. Amino acids: CAISLDRDYGYTF.

This clonotype was seen at least ten times. The V and J genes are TRBV5-1 and TRBJ2-5; no firm D call. The CDR3 length is 14 residues. The germline V and J ends were trimmed by 0 bases and 3 bases, with 9 bases remaining between them. Germline V lookup: CDR1 SGHRS, CDR2 YFSETQ. Written as DNA, the CDR3 is TGCGCCAGCAGCTTGGGGGATGCCGAAGAGACCCAGTACTTC. Translated: CASSLGDAEETQYF.

This clonotype was seen ten or more times. CDR3 bases: TGTGCCAGCAGTTTAGGGACAGGCCGCAATCAGCCCCAGCATTTT. It translates to CASSLGTGRNQPQHF. V is TRBV28 and J is TRBJ1-5; TRBD1 agrees at 8 bases. Trimming removed 2 bases from V and 2 bases from J; junction bases left unmatched: 2. The CDR3 loop spans 15 amino acids. Per the germline V gene, CDR1 is MDHEN and CDR2 is SYDVKM.

The chain links TRBV12-3 or TRBV12-4 to TRBJ2-5; perhaps TRBD2 as D (6 bases). Trimming removed 5 bases at V and 5 bases at J, with 9 bases between. This CDR3 has 12 residues. The CDR3 loop is CASSRETETQYF. The CDR3 bases are TGTGCCAGCAGTCGGGAGACGGAGACCCAGTACTTC.

This clonotype came up a few times. CDR3 protein: CASSLTGEGNYGYTF. The CDR3 DNA is TGTGCCAGCAGCTTAACTGGAGAGGGTAACTATGGCTACACCTTC. The chain uses TRBV11-2 and TRBJ1-2; D remains ambiguous. This CDR3 is built from 15 residues. Germline lookup yields CDR1 SGHAT and CDR2 FQNNGV. Trimming removed 2 bases at V and 1 base at J, with 11 bases between.

At least ten counts were recorded for this clonotype. The chain uses TRBV20-1 and TRBJ1-1, with D perhaps TRBD1 (6 bases). CDR3 length equals 13 residues. Per the germline V gene, CDR1 is DFQATT and CDR2 is SNEGSKA (reference sequence). Trimming stripped 4 bases from V and 3 bases from J, with 12 bases between. The CDR3 loop reads CSAKQGRHTEAFF. DNA of the CDR3: TGCAGTGCTAAGCAGGGGAGGCACACTGAAGCTTTCTTT.

At least ten counts were recorded for this clonotype. This may come from a read error, since a much larger clone is one base off. V is TRBV6-2 or TRBV6-3 and J is TRBJ2-7; D possibly corresponds to TRBD1 (5 bases). CDR1 and CDR2 from the germline V gene are MNHEY and SVGEGT. This CDR3 has 13 residues. The V end was cut by 2 bases, the J end by 3 bases, with 8 bases between. In DNA, the CDR3 is TGTGCCAGCAGTTACGTCCAGGGCTACGAGCAGTACTTC. Protein product: CASSYVQGYEQYF.